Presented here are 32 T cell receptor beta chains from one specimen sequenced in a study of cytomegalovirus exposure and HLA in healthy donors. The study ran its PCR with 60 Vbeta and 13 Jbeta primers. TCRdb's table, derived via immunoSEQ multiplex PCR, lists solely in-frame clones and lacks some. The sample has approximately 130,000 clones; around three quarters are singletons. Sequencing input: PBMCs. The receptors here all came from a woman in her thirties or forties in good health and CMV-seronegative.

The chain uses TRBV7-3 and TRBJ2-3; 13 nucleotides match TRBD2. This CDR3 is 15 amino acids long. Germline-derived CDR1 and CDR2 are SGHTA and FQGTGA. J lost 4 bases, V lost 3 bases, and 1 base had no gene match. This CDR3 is CASSFTSGRADTQYF. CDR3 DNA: TGTGCCAGCAGCTTTACTAGCGGGAGGGCAGATACGCAGTATTTT.

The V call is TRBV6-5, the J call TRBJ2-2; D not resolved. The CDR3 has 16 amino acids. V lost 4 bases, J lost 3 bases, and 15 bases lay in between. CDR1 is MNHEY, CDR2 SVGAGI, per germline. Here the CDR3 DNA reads TGTGCCAGCAGTTTCCATGAGGTCGTGGACACCGGGGAGCTGTTTTTT. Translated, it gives CASSFHEVVDTGELFF.

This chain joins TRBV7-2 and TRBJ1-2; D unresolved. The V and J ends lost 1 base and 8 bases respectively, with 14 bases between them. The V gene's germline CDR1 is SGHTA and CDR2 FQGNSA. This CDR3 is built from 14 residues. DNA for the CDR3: TGTGCCAGCAGCTTAGATCGCAACCGCGGAGGCTACACCTTC. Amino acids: CASSLDRNRGGYTF.

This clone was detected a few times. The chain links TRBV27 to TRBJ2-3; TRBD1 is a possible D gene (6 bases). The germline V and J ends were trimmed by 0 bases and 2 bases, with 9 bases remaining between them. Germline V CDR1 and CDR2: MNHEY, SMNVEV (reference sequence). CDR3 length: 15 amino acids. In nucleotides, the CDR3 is TGTGCCAGCAGTTTATCTCAGGGACACACAGATACGCAGTATTTT. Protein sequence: CASSLSQGHTDTQYF.

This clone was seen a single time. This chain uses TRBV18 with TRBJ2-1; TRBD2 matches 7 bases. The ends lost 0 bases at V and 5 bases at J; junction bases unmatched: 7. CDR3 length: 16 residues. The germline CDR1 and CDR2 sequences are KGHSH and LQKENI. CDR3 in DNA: TGTGCCAGCTCACCACCGTACGGCGGGGGAAACAATGAGCAGTTCTTC. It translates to CASSPPYGGGNNEQFF.

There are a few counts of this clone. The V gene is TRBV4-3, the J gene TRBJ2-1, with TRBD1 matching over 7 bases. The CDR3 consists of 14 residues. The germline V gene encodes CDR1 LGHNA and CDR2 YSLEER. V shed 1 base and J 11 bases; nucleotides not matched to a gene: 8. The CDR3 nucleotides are TGCGCCAGCAGCCAAGGACGAGACAGGGTAAAGCAGTTCTTC. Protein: CASSQGRDRVKQFF.

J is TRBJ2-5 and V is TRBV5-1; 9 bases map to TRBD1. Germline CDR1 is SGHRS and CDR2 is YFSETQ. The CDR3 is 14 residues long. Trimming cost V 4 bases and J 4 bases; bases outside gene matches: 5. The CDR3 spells CASSKQGAGETQYF. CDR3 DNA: TGCGCCAGCAGCAAACAGGGGGCCGGAGAGACCCAGTACTTC.

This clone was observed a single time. CDR3 DNA sequence: TGTGCCAGCAGCTCCCTCGCCGGGGTTGTCTACGAGCAGTACTTC. Translation: CASSSLAGVVYEQYF. The V and J genes are TRBV11-2 and TRBJ2-7, with a possible D match to TRBD2 (5 bases). Trimming removed 4 bases at V and 3 bases at J, with 16 bases between. This CDR3 comprises 15 residues. In germline, CDR1 is SGHAT, CDR2 FQNNGV.

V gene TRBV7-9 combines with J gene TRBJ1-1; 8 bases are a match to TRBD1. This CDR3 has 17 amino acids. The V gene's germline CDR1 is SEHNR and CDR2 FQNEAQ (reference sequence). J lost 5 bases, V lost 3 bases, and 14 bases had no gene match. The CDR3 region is CASSFDRGGTWRTEAFF. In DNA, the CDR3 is TGTGCCAGCAGCTTCGACAGGGGAGGAACATGGCGGACTGAAGCTTTCTTT.

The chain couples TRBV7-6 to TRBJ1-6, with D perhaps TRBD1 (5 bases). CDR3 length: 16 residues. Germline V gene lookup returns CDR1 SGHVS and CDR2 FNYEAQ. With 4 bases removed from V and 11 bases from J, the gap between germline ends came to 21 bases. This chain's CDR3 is CASSSSGGRAGAPLHF. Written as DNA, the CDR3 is TGTGCCAGCAGCTCTTCGGGAGGCAGGGCCGGGGCACCCCTCCACTTT.

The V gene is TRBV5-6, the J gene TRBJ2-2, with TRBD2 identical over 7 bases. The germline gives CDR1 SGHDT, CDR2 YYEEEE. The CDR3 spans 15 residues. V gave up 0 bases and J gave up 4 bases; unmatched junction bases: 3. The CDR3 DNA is TGTGCCAGCAGCTTGGGAGTAGCGGGCACCGGGGAGCTGTTTTTT. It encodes CASSLGVAGTGELFF.

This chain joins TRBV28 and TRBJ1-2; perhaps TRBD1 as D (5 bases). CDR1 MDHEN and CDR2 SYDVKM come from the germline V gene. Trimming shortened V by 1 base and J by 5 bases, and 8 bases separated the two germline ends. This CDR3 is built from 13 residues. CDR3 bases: TGTGCCAGCAGTTTATTAGCAGGGTATGGCTACACCTTC. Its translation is CASSLLAGYGYTF.

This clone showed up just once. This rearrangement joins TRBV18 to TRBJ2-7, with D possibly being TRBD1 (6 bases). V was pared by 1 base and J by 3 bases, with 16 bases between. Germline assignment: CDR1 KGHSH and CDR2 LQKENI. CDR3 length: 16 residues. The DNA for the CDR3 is TGTGCCAGCTCACCACGCTATATGAGGGGGTTCTACGAGCAGTACTTC. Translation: CASSPRYMRGFYEQYF. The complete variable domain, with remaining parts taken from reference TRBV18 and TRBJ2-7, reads NAGVMQNPRHLVRRRGQEARLRCSPMKGHSHVYWYRQLPEEGLKFMVYLQKENIIDESGMPKERFSAEFPKEGPSILRIQQVVRGDSAAYFCASSPRYMRGFYEQYFGPGTRLTVT.

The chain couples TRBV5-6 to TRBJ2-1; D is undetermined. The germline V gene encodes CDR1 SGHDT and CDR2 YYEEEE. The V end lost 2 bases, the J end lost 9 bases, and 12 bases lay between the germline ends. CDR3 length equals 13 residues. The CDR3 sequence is CASSFGLVGEQFF. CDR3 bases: TGTGCCAGCAGCTTCGGGTTAGTCGGTGAGCAGTTCTTC.

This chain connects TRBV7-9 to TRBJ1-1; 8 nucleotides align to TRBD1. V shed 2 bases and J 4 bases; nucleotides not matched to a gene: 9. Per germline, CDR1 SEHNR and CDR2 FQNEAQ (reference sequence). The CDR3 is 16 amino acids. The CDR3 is CASSLPMTGEGTEAFF. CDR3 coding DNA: TGTGCCAGCAGCTTACCCATGACAGGGGAAGGCACTGAAGCTTTCTTT. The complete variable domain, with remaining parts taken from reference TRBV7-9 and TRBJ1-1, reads DTGVSQNPRHKITKRGQNVTFRCDPISEHNRLYWYRQTLGQGPEFLTYFQNEAQLEKSRLLSDRFSAERPKGSFSTLEIQRTEQGDSAMYLCASSLPMTGEGTEAFFGQGTRLTVV.

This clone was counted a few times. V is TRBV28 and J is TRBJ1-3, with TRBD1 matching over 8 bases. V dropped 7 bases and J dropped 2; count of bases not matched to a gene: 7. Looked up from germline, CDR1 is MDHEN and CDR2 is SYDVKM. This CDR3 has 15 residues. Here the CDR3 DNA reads TGTGCCAGCAACTCAGGGGGCTTGACTGGAAACACCATATATTTT. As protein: CASNSGGLTGNTIYF.

This CDR3 reads CASSGDRGNEKLFF. Here the CDR3 DNA reads TGTGCCAGCTCCGGGGACAGGGGTAATGAAAAACTGTTTTTT. The rearrangement links TRBV18 to TRBJ1-4; 10 bases map to TRBD1. Germline CDR1 reads KGHSH; CDR2 reads LQKENI. The V gene end was trimmed by 6 bases and the J gene end by 4 bases; junction bases not matched to a gene: 2. The CDR3 covers 14 residues.

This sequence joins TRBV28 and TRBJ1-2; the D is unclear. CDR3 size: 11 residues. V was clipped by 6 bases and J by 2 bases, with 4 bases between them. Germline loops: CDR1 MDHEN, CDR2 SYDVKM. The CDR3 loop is CASSINYGYTF. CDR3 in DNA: TGTGCCAGCAGCATCAACTATGGCTACACCTTC.

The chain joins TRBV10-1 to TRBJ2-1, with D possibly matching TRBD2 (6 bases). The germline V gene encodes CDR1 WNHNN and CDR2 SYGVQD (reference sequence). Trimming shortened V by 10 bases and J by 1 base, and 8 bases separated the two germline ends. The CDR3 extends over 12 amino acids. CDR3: CATGGSYNEQFF. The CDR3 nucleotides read TGCGCCACCGGGGGATCCTACAATGAGCAGTTCTTC.

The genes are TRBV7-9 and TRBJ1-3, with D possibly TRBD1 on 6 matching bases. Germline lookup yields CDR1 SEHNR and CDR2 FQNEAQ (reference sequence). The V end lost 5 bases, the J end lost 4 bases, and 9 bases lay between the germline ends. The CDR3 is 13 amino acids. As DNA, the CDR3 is TGTGCCAGCAGCGACAGGCTGGGAAACACCATATATTTT. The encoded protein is CASSDRLGNTIYF.

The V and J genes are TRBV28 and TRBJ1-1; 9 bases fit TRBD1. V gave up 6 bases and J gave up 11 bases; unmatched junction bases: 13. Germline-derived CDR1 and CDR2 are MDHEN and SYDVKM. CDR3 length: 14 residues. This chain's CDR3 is CASSPGTGRPVAFF. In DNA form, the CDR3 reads TGTGCCAGCAGCCCCGGGACAGGGAGGCCGGTGGCTTTCTTT.

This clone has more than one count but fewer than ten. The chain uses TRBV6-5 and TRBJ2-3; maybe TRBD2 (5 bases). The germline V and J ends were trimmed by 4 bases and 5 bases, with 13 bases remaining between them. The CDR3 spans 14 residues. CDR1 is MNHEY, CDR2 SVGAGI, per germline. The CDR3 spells CASSCEFAGDTQYF. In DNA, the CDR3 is TGTGCCAGCAGTTGTGAGTTTGCGGGAGATACGCAGTATTTT.

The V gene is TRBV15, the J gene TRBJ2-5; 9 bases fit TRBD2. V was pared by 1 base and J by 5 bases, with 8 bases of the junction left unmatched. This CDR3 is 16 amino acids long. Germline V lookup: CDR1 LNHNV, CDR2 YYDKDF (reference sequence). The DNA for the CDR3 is TGTGCCACCAGCAGAGCCGGCGGGAGGGCCTTGGAGACCCAGTACTTC. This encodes CATSRAGGRALETQYF.

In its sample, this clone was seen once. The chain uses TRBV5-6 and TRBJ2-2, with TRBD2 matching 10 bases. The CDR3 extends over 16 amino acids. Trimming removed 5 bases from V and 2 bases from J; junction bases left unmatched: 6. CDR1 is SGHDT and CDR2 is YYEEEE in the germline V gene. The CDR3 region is CASSSGLASNTGELFF. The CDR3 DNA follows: TGTGCCAGCAGTTCGGGACTAGCGTCAAACACCGGGGAGCTGTTTTTT.

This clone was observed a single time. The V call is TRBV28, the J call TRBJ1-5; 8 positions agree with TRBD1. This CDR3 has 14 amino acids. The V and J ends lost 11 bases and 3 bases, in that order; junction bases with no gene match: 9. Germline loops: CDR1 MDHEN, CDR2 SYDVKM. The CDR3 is CAGQGSENNQPQHF. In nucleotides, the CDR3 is TGTGCCGGACAGGGATCGGAGAACAATCAGCCCCAGCATTTT.

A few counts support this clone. The CDR3 DNA reads TGTGCCAGCAGCTGGCGGACTAGCGCGACTTCTTACGAGCAGTACTTC. Translated: CASSWRTSATSYEQYF. The J gene is TRBJ2-7, the V gene TRBV5-6; TRBD2 aligns across 9 bases. This CDR3 spans 16 amino acids. The J segment lost 4 bases and the V segment lost 3 bases, leaving 11 bases of the junction unmatched. Germline lookup yields CDR1 SGHDT and CDR2 YYEEEE.

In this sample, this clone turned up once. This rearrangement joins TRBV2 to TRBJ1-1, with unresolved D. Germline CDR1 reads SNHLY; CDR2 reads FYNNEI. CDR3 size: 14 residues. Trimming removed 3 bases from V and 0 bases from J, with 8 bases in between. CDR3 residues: CASSDSRMNTEAFF. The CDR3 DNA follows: TGTGCCAGCAGTGACTCCAGAATGAACACTGAAGCTTTCTTT.

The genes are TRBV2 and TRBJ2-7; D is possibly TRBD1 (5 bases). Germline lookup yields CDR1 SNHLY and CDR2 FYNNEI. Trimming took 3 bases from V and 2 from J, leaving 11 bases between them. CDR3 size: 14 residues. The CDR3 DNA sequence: TGTGCCAGCAGTGATGGTACAGGTACCTACGAGCAGTACTTC. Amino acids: CASSDGTGTYEQYF.

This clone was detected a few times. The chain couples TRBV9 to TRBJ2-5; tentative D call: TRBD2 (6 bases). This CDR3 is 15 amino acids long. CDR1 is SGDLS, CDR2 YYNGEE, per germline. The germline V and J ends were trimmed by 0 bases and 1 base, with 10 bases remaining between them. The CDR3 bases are TGTGCCAGCAGCGTAGGTATAGCGGCCCAAGAGACCCAGTACTTC. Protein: CASSVGIAAQETQYF. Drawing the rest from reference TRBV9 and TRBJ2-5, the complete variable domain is DSGVTQTPKHLITATGQRVTLRCSPRSGDLSVYWYQQSLDQGLQFLIQYYNGEERAKGNILERFSAQQFPDLHSELNLSSLELGDSALYFCASSVGIAAQETQYFGPGTRLLVL.

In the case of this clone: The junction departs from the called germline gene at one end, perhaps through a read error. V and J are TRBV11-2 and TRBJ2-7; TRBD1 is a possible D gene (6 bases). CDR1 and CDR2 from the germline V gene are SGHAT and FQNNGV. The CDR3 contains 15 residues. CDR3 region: CASSAQGRAARGLNF. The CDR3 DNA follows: TGTGCCAGCAGCGCCCAAGGTCGGGCCGCCAGGGGTTTGAACTTC.

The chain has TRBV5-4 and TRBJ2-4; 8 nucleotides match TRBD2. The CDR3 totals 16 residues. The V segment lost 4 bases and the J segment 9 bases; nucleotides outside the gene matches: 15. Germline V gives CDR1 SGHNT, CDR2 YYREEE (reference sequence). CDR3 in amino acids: CASSQWVAGPSVIQYF. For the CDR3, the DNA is TGTGCCAGCAGCCAGTGGGTAGCGGGACCTTCAGTCATTCAGTACTTC.

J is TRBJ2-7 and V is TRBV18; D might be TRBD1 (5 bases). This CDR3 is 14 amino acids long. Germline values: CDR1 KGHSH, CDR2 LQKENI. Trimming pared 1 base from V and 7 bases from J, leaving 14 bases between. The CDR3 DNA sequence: TGTGCCAGCTCACCACAGGGGTCCCACGGGGAGCAGTACTTC. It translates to CASSPQGSHGEQYF. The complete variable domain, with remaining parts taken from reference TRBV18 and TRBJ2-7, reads NAGVMQNPRHLVRRRGQEARLRCSPMKGHSHVYWYRQLPEEGLKFMVYLQKENIIDESGMPKERFSAEFPKEGPSILRIQQVVRGDSAAYFCASSPQGSHGEQYFGPGTRLTVT.